This section outlines one TCR beta chain sequence together with its context. Its antigen has not been determined. The input lacks base qualities; no much larger clone sits a single base away. This sample is drawn from a study of radiotherapy plus CTLA-4 blockade in lung cancer (dated by TCRdb to about 2018). About the full investigation: Among enrolled patients, roughly 18% had an objective response and 30% to 40% reached disease control.

In this study, focal radiation therapy paired with CTLA-4 blockade (ipilimumab) was tested in patients who had chemo-refractory metastatic non-small-cell lung cancer. Results the study describes overall, beyond this receptor: After treatment with radiotherapy and ipilimumab, TCR clones that came from tumors expanded in the peripheral blood. Increased serum interferon-beta after radiation, together with early dynamic changes in blood T cell clones, were reported to be the strongest predictors of response.

Library creation used the immunoSEQ multiplex PCR assay. The immuneACCESS repertoire file appears here via TCRdb, limited to in-frame rearrangements. These files lack a portion of the clones; in checked studies, under half of the deficit traces to unresolved V genes, and the cause of the others is not known. The sample contains tens of thousands of clones, around 81% of them found a single time. The ten largest clonotypes hold approximately 3.8% of the sample. The sequence was collected from a human donor with non-small cell lung cancer who had a partial response to radiotherapy plus ipilimumab. Some clones in this sample may be carry-over from other donors' samples. The sample in question was peripheral blood, obtained from a patient treated with radiotherapy plus ipilimumab.

The CDR3 region has the sequence CASSRSTNEQFF. The DNA sequence reads TGTGCCAGCAGCCGCTCGACAAATGAGCAGTTCTTC. This chain is built from TRBV5-5 and TRBJ2-1, with an unclear D gene assignment. The cysteine opens and the phenylalanine closes a CDR3 of 12 amino acids. Only the CDR3 DNA stays, 36 bases, in frame from base 1. Via the germline V gene (reference sequence), CDR1 is SGHKS and CDR2 YYEKEE. V drops 4 bases and J drops 7 bases, leaving 9 bases in between. With the rest looked up from the reference TRBV5-5 and TRBJ2-1 genes rather than sequenced, the full variable domain is DAGVTQSPTHLIKTRGQQVTLRCSPISGHKSVSWYQQVLGQGPQFIFQYYEKEERGRGNFPDRFSARQFPNYSSELNVNALLLGDSALYLCASSRSTNEQFFGPGTRLTVL.